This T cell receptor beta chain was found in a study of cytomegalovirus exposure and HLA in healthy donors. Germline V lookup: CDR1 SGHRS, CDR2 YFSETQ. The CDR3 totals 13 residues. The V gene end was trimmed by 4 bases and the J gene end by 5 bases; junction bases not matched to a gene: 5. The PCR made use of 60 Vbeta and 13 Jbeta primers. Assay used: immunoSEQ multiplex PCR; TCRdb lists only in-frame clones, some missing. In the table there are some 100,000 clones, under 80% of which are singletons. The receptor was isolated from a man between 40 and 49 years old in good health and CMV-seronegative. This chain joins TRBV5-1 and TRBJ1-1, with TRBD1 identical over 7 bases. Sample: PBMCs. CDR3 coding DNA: TGCGCCAGCAGCATACTGACAGGGACTGAAGCTTTCTTT. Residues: CASSILTGTEAFF.